Each of the 32 T cell receptor beta chains below was sequenced from the same sample in a study of shared clonotypes between healthy human individuals. TCRdb keeps only in-frame clones here, not all; method: immunoSEQ multiplex PCR. This sample carries 450,000 to 600,000 clones, 79% of them seen once, and the ten largest clones take around 13%. Sample: PBMCs. The source of these receptors is a woman aged 40 to 50 in good health. Some clones in this sample may be carry-over from other donors' samples.

This chain joins TRBV7-3 and TRBJ2-3, with D maybe TRBD2 (5 bases). The V gene lost 1 base and the J gene lost 0 bases, with 8 bases spanning the gap. The CDR3 is made up of 15 amino acids. The germline V gene encodes CDR1 SGHTA and CDR2 FQGTGA. The CDR3 nucleotides read TGTGCCAGCAGCTTAAATACGGGGAGCACAGATACGCAGTATTTT. Its translation: CASSLNTGSTDTQYF.

This clone was recorded a few times. The chain couples TRBV29-1 to TRBJ1-1; D gene uncertain. V lost 4 bases to trimming and J lost 1 base, with 10 bases between them. The CDR3 contains 13 residues. The germline gives CDR1 SQVTM, CDR2 ANQGSEA. Written as DNA, the CDR3 is TGCAGCGTTGCTGGCTGGGGGAACACTGAAGCTTTCTTT. Its protein product is CSVAGWGNTEAFF.

V usage is TRBV19 and J usage is TRBJ1-1; 10 positions match TRBD1. The junction had 0 bases not matched to a gene; V was cut back by 4 bases and J by 4 bases. There are 13 residues in the CDR3. CDR1 and CDR2 from the germline V gene are LNHDA and SQIVND (reference sequence). The CDR3 coding sequence is TGTGCCAGTAGTAGACAGGGGGCCACTGAAGCTTTCTTT. Its translation is CASSRQGATEAFF.

This clone was detected ten times or more. The J gene is TRBJ2-5, the V gene TRBV28, with 10 bases lining up with TRBD2. J was trimmed by 5 bases and V by 6 bases; bases with no gene match: 3. CDR3 length equals 13 residues. Germline V gene sequence: CDR1 MDHEN, CDR2 SYDVKM. Here the CDR3 DNA reads TGTGCCAGCAGAACTAGCGGGATTGAGACCCAGTACTTC. It specifies CASRTSGIETQYF.

The chain combines TRBV7-9 with TRBJ1-3; D is possibly TRBD1 (5 bases). The CDR3 runs 15 residues. V was pared by 1 base and J by 3 bases, with 10 bases between. Looked up from germline, CDR1 is SEHNR and CDR2 is FQNEAQ (reference sequence). In nucleotides, the CDR3 is TGTGCCAGCAGCTTAGGGGGGTCGGATGGAAACACCATATATTTT. The encoded protein is CASSLGGSDGNTIYF.

This rearrangement joins TRBV29-1 to TRBJ2-7; 8 bases are shared with TRBD2. CDR3 length: 12 amino acids. Germline CDR1 SQVTM, CDR2 ANQGSEA. After removal of 5 bases from V and 0 bases from J, the junction contained 0 bases not matched to a gene. The CDR3 DNA reads TGCAGCGTTAGCGGGAGCTCCTACGAGCAGTACTTC. Its translation is CSVSGSSYEQYF.

The chain joins TRBV7-8 to TRBJ2-5; D perhaps matches TRBD2 (6 bases). Looked up from germline, CDR1 is SGHVS and CDR2 is FQNEAQ. The V gene lost 6 bases and the J gene lost 2 bases, with 16 bases spanning the gap. The CDR3 sequence is 15 residues long. The CDR3 nucleotides are TGTGCCAGCAGTCGACCGGGACTTCCACAAGAGACCCAGTACTTC. It specifies CASSRPGLPQETQYF.

In its sample, this clone was seen a few times. The chain combines TRBV30 with TRBJ2-4; perhaps TRBD1 as D (6 bases). The CDR3 runs 14 residues. Trimming cost V 6 bases and J 1 base, with 13 bases left between them. From germline, CDR1 is GTSNPN and CDR2 SVGIG (reference sequence). The CDR3 protein is CACSWGQAKNIQYF. CDR3 sequence (DNA): TGTGCCTGTTCCTGGGGGCAGGCCAAAAACATTCAGTACTTC.

V usage is TRBV9 and J usage is TRBJ2-7, with D uncertain. Trimming left V 0 bases short and J 5 bases short, with 12 bases between. The CDR3 is made up of 14 amino acids. Germline assignment: CDR1 SGDLS and CDR2 YYNGEE. Here the CDR3 reads CASSVDWAPDEQYF. The CDR3 DNA follows: TGTGCCAGCAGCGTAGACTGGGCCCCGGACGAGCAGTACTTC.

There are a few counts of this clone. The chain has TRBV11-2 and TRBJ1-4; D is ambiguous. The length of the CDR3 is 14 residues. CDR1 is SGHAT and CDR2 is FQNNGV in the germline V gene. With 1 base removed from V and 10 bases from J, the gap between germline ends came to 13 bases. The CDR3 spells CASSLAGGPGKLFF. The DNA for the CDR3 is TGTGCCAGCAGCTTAGCAGGCGGCCCAGGAAAACTGTTTTTT.

The chain couples TRBV4-3 to TRBJ1-5; no clear D. The V gene lost 4 bases and the J gene lost 0 bases, with 4 bases spanning the gap. CDR3 length equals 13 residues. The V gene's germline CDR1 is LGHNA and CDR2 YSLEER. DNA of the CDR3: TGCGCCAGCAGCCCCGATAGCAATCAGCCCCAGCATTTT. This gives the protein CASSPDSNQPQHF.

This clone has more than one count but fewer than ten. The genes are TRBV28 and TRBJ2-2, with D perhaps TRBD2 (5 bases). The CDR3 sequence is 14 residues long. The germline V gene has CDR1 MDHEN and CDR2 SYDVKM. Deletions cut 3 bases from V and 2 bases from J, with 7 bases between. CDR3 sequence reads: CASSFSVNTGELFF. Written as DNA, the CDR3 is TGTGCCAGCAGTTTTAGCGTTAACACCGGGGAGCTGTTTTTT. Full variable domain (missing parts from reference TRBV28 and TRBJ2-2): DVKVTQSSRYLVKRTGEKVFLECVQDMDHENMFWYRQDPGLGLRLIYFSYDVKMKEKGDIPEGYSVSREKKERFSLILESASTNQTSMYLCASSFSVNTGELFFGEGSRLTVL.

The rearrangement links TRBV11-3 to TRBJ2-2; D possibly corresponds to TRBD2 (5 bases). The V gene's germline CDR1 is SGHNT and CDR2 YENEEA. The CDR3 loop spans 15 amino acids. V lost 1 base to trimming and J lost 5 bases, with 11 bases between them. CDR3 region: CASSLGVEGTGELFF. CDR3 bases: TGTGCCAGCAGCTTAGGAGTTGAGGGAACCGGGGAGCTGTTTTTT.

The CDR3 is CATSRAGIAYEQYF. CDR3 coding DNA: TGTGCCACCAGCCGGGCGGGTATCGCCTACGAGCAGTACTTC. This rearrangement joins TRBV15 to TRBJ2-7; maybe TRBD2 (5 bases). The CDR3 length is 14 residues. The germline CDR1 and CDR2 sequences are LNHNV and YYDKDF (reference sequence). V was trimmed by 5 bases and J by 2 bases, leaving 13 bases between them.

V gene TRBV6-5 combines with J gene TRBJ2-1; D is perhaps TRBD1 or TRBD2 (5 bases each). CDR3 length: 15 residues. Germline CDR1 reads MNHEY; CDR2 reads SVGAGI. Trimming left V 2 bases short and J 5 bases short, with 13 bases between. The DNA of the CDR3 is TGTGCCAGCAGTTACGTCCGGGACGTACACAATGAGCAGTTCTTC. It is translated as CASSYVRDVHNEQFF.

The chain employs TRBV4-3 and TRBJ2-7; 13 bases map to TRBD2. This CDR3 spans 19 amino acids. V shed 0 bases and J 2 bases; nucleotides not matched to a gene: 10. CDR1 and CDR2 (germline): LGHNA, YSLEER. CDR3 protein: CASSQEPPRGLAGPYEQYF. In DNA, the CDR3 is TGCGCCAGCAGCCAAGAGCCACCAAGGGGACTAGCGGGGCCCTACGAGCAGTACTTC.

V gene TRBV19 combines with J gene TRBJ1-5, with a weak D call TRBD1 (5 bases). Germline values: CDR1 LNHDA, CDR2 SQIVND (reference sequence). This CDR3 is 13 amino acids long. Trimming removed 5 bases from V and 5 bases from J, with 10 bases in between. The CDR3 nucleotides are TGTGCCAGTAGTGTATCGGGGGATCAGCCCCAGCATTTT. Translated, it gives CASSVSGDQPQHF.

The rearrangement joins TRBV21-1 to TRBJ1-1; the table's D call, TRBD1, has no DNA check behind it. TRBV21-1 is reported as a pseudogene. This CDR3 spans 13 amino acids. The chain's CDR3 is CASRAGVSTEAFF. CDR3 nucleotides: TGTGCCAGCAGGGCAGGCGTCAGCACTGAAGCTTTCTTT.

J is TRBJ2-2 and V is TRBV29-1, with 10 bases identical to TRBD2. Germline CDR1 and CDR2: SQVTM and ANQGSEA. CDR3 length equals 16 residues. Losses at the gene ends were 4 bases for V and 4 bases for J; bases not matched to a gene: 9. CDR3 nucleotide sequence: TGCAGCGTTGCGGGCGTGAGCGGGAGGGCCACCGGGGAGCTGTTTTTT. Protein sequence: CSVAGVSGRATGELFF.

This clone occurred once. This rearrangement joins TRBV7-3 to TRBJ1-3; unclear D gene. The germline V gene encodes CDR1 SGHTA and CDR2 FQGTGA. The V and J ends lost 3 bases and 0 bases respectively, with 9 bases between them. The CDR3 runs 15 residues. The CDR3 is CASSLDGPSGNTIYF. DNA for the CDR3: TGTGCCAGCAGCTTGGACGGGCCCTCTGGAAACACCATATATTTT.

This clone was picked up a small number of times. The rearrangement links TRBV6-1 to TRBJ2-7; tentatively, D is TRBD1 (5 bases). The germline V and J ends were trimmed by 1 base and 0 bases, with 10 bases remaining between them. This CDR3 has 15 residues. CDR1 is MNHNS, CDR2 SASEGT, per germline. The CDR3 loop is CASSEGSDSSYEQYF. The DNA of the CDR3 is TGTGCCAGCAGTGAAGGCAGCGACAGCTCCTACGAGCAGTACTTC.

To note about this clone: The sample carries other DNA sequences with the same CDR3. In DNA form, the CDR3 reads TGCGCCAGCAGCTTGGAAGTATCCTACGAGCAGTACTTC. Its protein product is CASSLEVSYEQYF. The chain joins TRBV5-1 to TRBJ2-7; D uncertain. CDR1 is SGHRS and CDR2 is YFSETQ in the germline V gene. The CDR3 is made up of 13 amino acids. Trimming took 0 bases from V and 1 from J, leaving 5 bases between them. Full variable domain (remainder filled in from reference TRBV5-1 and TRBJ2-7): KAGVTQTPRYLIKTRGQQVTLSCSPISGHRSVSWYQQTPGQGLQFLFEYFSETQRNKGNFPGRFSGRQFSNSRSEMNVSTLELGDSALYLCASSLEVSYEQYFGPGTRLTVT.

This clone came up once. The chain combines TRBV18 with TRBJ2-6, with D unclear. This CDR3 comprises 15 residues. Germline V gene data show CDR1 as KGHSH and CDR2 as LQKENI. The V gene lost 6 bases and the J gene lost 4 bases, with 13 bases spanning the gap. CDR3 DNA sequence: TGTGCCAGCTCCTCCTCCCCGGACGGGGCCAACGTCCTGACTTTC. This encodes CASSSSPDGANVLTF.

CDR3 nucleotide sequence: TGTGCCAGCAGCCAAGACGGTCTAGGCAGTGAGCAGTTCTTC. Its translation is CASSQDGLGSEQFF. The rearrangement links TRBV4-2 to TRBJ2-1; D call uncertain. Trimming left V 0 bases short and J 9 bases short, with 12 bases between. The germline V gene has CDR1 LGHNA and CDR2 YNFKEQ. The CDR3 spans 14 residues.

This sequence joins TRBV6-6 and TRBJ2-7, with a weak D call TRBD1 (7 bases). The CDR3 covers 15 residues. Germline CDR1 is MNHNY and CDR2 is SVGAGI (reference sequence). V was cut by 0 bases and J by 3 bases, with 12 bases left in between. The CDR3 protein is CASSYSPQGGYEQYF. In DNA form, the CDR3 reads TGTGCCAGCAGTTACTCGCCCCAGGGGGGCTACGAGCAGTACTTC.

The chain employs TRBV27 and TRBJ2-6; D unresolved. The CDR3 runs 15 residues. CDR1 and CDR2 (germline): MNHEY, SMNVEV (reference sequence). V was shortened by 9 bases and J by 2 bases, with 14 bases between the two germline ends. Written as DNA, the CDR3 is TGTGCCAGTTCCCCCCAGGCCACTGGGGCCAACGTCCTGACTTTC. Translating gives CASSPQATGANVLTF.

There are a few counts of this clone. V gene TRBV11-2 combines with J gene TRBJ2-2; 11 nucleotides align to TRBD2. CDR3 length: 16 amino acids. With V trimmed by 1 base and J by 6 bases, 4 bases remained unmatched. Germline V gives CDR1 SGHAT, CDR2 FQNNGV. The CDR3 is CASSLAVAGGPGELFF. The CDR3 DNA is TGTGCCAGCAGCTTAGCGGTAGCGGGAGGGCCCGGGGAGCTGTTTTTT.

On this clone: This sequence is one base from a far larger clone and is likely a read error. This rearrangement joins TRBV4-2 to TRBJ1-1; 8 bases agree with TRBD1. The CDR3 is made up of 12 amino acids. Germline V gene sequence: CDR1 LGHNA, CDR2 YNFKEQ. CDR3 amino acids: CAGSQRQGQAFF. The CDR3 DNA sequence: TGTGCCGGCAGCCAACGACAGGGGCAAGCTTTCTTT.

V gene TRBV7-9 combines with J gene TRBJ2-3; D gene uncertain. V was pared by 1 base and J by 1 base, with 9 bases between. Germline CDR1 and CDR2: SEHNR and FQNEAQ (reference sequence). The CDR3 covers 15 residues. The CDR3: CASSLVRPRTDTQYF. Here the CDR3 DNA reads TGTGCCAGCAGCTTAGTCAGGCCCCGCACAGATACGCAGTATTTT.

In this sample, this clone turned up once. With only one base between it and a far larger clone, this is likely a read error. The identical CDR3 is also encoded by other nucleotide sequences in the sample. The chain uses TRBV11-2 and TRBJ2-7; 9 nucleotides align to TRBD1. This CDR3 is 14 amino acids long. J gave up 6 bases and V 5 bases, and 8 bases lay outside the gene matches. Germline assignment: CDR1 SGHAT and CDR2 FQNNGV. CDR3 sequence reads: CASSLRTGDGEQYF. The DNA for the CDR3 is TGTGCCAGCAGCCTTAGGACAGGGGACGGCGAGCAGTACTTC.

This chain joins TRBV27 and TRBJ2-7, with 16 bases lining up with TRBD2. J lost 4 bases, V lost 5 bases, and 20 bases had no gene match. CDR1 and CDR2 (germline): MNHEY, SMNVEV (reference sequence). The CDR3 runs to 21 residues. The DNA of the CDR3 is TGTGCCAGCAGTGGCCGGGTAGCTCTGGGACTAGCGGGAGGGCCCTCGTACGAGCAGTACTTC. It specifies CASSGRVALGLAGGPSYEQYF.

This chain links TRBV4-1 with TRBJ2-1, with 10 bases that match TRBD2. CDR3 length: 16 amino acids. Germline V gene sequence: CDR1 MGHRA, CDR2 YSYEKL. The V segment lost 3 bases and the J segment 4 bases; nucleotides outside the gene matches: 6. The CDR3 DNA reads as TGCGCCAGCAGCCAGGGGCTAGCGGGAGTTTACAATGAGCAGTTCTTC. Amino acid sequence: CASSQGLAGVYNEQFF.